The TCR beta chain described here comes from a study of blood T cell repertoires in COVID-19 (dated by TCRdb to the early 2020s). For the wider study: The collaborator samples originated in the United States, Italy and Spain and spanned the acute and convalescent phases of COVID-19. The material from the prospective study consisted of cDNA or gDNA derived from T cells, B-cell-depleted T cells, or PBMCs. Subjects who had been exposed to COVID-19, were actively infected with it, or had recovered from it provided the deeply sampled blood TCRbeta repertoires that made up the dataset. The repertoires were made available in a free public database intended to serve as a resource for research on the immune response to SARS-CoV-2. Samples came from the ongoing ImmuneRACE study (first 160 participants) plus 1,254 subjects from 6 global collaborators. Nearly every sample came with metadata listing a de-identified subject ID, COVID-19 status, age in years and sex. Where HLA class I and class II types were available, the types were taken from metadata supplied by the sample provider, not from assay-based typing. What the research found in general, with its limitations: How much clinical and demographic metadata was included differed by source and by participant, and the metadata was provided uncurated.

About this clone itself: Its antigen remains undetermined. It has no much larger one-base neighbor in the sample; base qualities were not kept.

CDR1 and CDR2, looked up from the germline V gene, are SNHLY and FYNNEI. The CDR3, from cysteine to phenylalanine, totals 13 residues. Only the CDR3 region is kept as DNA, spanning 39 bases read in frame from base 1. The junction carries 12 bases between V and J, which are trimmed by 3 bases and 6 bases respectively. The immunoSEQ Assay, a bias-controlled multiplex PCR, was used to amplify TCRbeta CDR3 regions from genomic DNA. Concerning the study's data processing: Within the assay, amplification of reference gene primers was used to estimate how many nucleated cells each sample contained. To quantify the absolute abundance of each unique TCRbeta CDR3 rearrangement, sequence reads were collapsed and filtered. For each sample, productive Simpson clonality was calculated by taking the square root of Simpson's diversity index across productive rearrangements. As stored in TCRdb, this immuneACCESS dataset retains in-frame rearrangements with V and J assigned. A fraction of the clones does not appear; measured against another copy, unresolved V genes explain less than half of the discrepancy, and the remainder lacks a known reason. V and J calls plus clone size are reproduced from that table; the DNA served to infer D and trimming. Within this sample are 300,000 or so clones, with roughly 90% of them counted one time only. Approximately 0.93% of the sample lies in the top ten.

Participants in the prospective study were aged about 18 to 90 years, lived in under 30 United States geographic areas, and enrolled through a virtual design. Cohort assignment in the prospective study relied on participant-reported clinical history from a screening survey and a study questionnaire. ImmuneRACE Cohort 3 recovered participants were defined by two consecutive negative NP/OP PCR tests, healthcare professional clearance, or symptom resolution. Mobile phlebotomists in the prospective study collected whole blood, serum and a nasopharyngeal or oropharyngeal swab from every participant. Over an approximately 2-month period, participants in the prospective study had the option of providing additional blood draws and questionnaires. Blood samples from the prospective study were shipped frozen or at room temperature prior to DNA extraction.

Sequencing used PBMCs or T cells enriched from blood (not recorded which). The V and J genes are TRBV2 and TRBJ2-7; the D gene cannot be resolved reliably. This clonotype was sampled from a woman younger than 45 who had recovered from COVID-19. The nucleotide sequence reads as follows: TGTGCCAGCAGTGATCTGCCTGGCGGCGAGCAGTACTTC. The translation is CASSDLPGGEQYF. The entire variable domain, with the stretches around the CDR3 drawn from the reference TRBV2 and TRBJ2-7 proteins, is EPEVTQTPSHQVTQMGQEVILRCVPISNHLYFYWYRQILGQKVEFLVSFYNNEISEKSEIFDDQFSVERPDGSNFTLKIRSTKLEDSAMYFCASSDLPGGEQYFGPGTRLTVT.